A single sample is the source of the 24 T cell receptor beta chains below, sequenced in a study of tumor-infiltrating lymphocytes in primary liver carcinoma. Total RNA (approximately 500 ng) served as template for TCR beta cDNA synthesis primed by a constant-region primer. Nested multiplex PCR, run for three rounds with slightly modified ARM-PCR, yielded TCR beta libraries. The study ran its first two PCR rounds for 9 to 10 cycles each, using TRBV1-TRBV30 forward primers and a C-beta reverse primer. TCRdb re-called the multiplex PCR reads with MiXCR, one entry per CDR3 protein. The data hold 310,000 or so distinct CDR3 sequences, with 58% observed a single time. Both blood RNA, taken from unsorted whole blood, and germline DNA were extracted. What was sequenced was peripheral blood. The receptors originated from a woman aged 25 to 39 with primary liver carcinoma and hepatitis B virus infection.

The chain is built from TRBV7-8 and TRBJ2-5, with D unclear. Germline values: CDR1 SGHVS, CDR2 FQNEAQ. CDR3 length: 14 amino acids. Trimming cost V 5 bases and J 3 bases, with 13 bases left between them. The CDR3 DNA reads as TGTGCCAGCAGCCCCCTTTTTGCTGAAGAGACCCAGTACTTC. It codes for CASSPLFAEETQYF.

Details on this clonotype: A clone one base away is much larger, so this may be a read error. The genes are TRBV29-1 and TRBJ1-1; D remains unclear. This CDR3 is 13 amino acids long. Per germline, CDR1 SQVTM and CDR2 ANQGSEA. The CDR3 coding sequence is TGCAGCGTTGCTAGAGAGATGAACACTGAAGTTTTCTTT. Protein product: CSVAREMNTEVFF.

This clonotype was seen repeatedly, ten times or more. The genes are TRBV4-2 and TRBJ1-1; D gene ambiguous. V was trimmed by 1 base and J by 11 bases, leaving 14 bases between them. Germline V lookup: CDR1 LGHNA, CDR2 YNFKEQ. The CDR3 is made up of 13 amino acids. DNA of the CDR3: TGTGCCAGCAGCCAAGGGGAGGGAAGGGTGGCTTTCTTT. This gives the protein CASSQGEGRVAFF.

This clonotype was detected a few times. At one boundary the junction diverges from the germline segment, which might be a read error. The gene calls are TRBV5-5 and TRBJ2-3; 10 nucleotides align to TRBD1. The CDR3 runs 16 residues. The germline V gene has CDR1 SGHKS and CDR2 YYEKEE (reference sequence). The CDR3 protein is CARNRQGARSTDAQYF. The CDR3 DNA reads TGTGCCAGAAACCGACAGGGGGCCCGAAGCACAGATGCGCAGTATTTT.

The chain links TRBV5-4 to TRBJ1-4; D perhaps matches TRBD1 (6 bases). The V gene's germline CDR1 is SGHNT and CDR2 YYREEE (reference sequence). V lost 4 bases and J 5 bases, leaving 15 bases between the germline ends. The CDR3 loop spans 15 amino acids. The CDR3 DNA sequence: TGTGCCAGCAGCAATAACAGGGCCCTAAATGAAAAACTGTTTTTT. Translation: CASSNNRALNEKLFF.

On this clonotype itself: An end of the junction differs from the germline gene, which may be a read error. The J gene is TRBJ2-1, the V gene TRBV11-2, with D maybe TRBD1 (6 bases). This CDR3 comprises 14 residues. Germline V gene sequence: CDR1 SGHAT, CDR2 FQNNGV. The CDR3 bases are TGTGCCGGCAGCTCCGGGACAAGCAACAATGAGCAGTTCTTC. Its protein is CAGSSGTSNNEQFF. Complete variable domain (other parts from reference TRBV11-2 and TRBJ2-1): EAGVAQSPRYKIIEKRQSVAFWCNPISGHATLYWYQQILGQGPKLLIQFQNNGVVDDSQLPKDRFSAERLKGVDSTLKIQPAKLEDSAVYLCAGSSGTSNNEQFFGPGTRLTVL.

With regard to this clonotype: It may be a read error: a sequence one base away is much more abundant. The V call is TRBV12-3 or TRBV12-4, the J call TRBJ1-5; D ambiguous. Deletions cut 8 bases from V and 4 bases from J, with 12 bases between. The CDR3 length is 13 residues. The CDR3 DNA sequence: TGTGCCAGCGACCAAGTAACAAATCAGCCCCAGCATTTT. Translating gives CASDQVTNQPQHF.

In regard to this clonotype: With a much larger clone just one base away, this may be a read error. The chain links TRBV4-2 to TRBJ2-2; 7 nucleotides align to TRBD2. CDR1 and CDR2 (germline): LGHNA, YNFKEQ. The CDR3 is made up of 17 amino acids. CDR3 region: CDSSQDRGTTNTGELFF. The CDR3 nucleotides read TGTGACAGCAGCCAAGATCGGGGGACTACTAACACCGGGGAGCTGTTTTTT.

The sample holds many counts of this clonotype. J is TRBJ1-6 and V is TRBV6-5; 10 bases are a match to TRBD1. CDR1 is MNHEY and CDR2 is SVGAGI in the germline V gene. Trimming at V came to 6 bases and at J to 9 bases, leaving 5 bases not matched to a gene. The CDR3 has 14 amino acids. The CDR3 reads CASRGGQGFSPLHF. The CDR3 nucleotides are TGTGCCAGCAGGGGGGGACAGGGGTTTTCACCCCTCCACTTT.

In the case of this clonotype: Germline is not matched at one junction end, which may reflect a read error. The chain combines TRBV28 with TRBJ2-1; TRBD2 matches at 7 bases. This CDR3 spans 17 amino acids. Germline lookup yields CDR1 MDHEN and CDR2 SYDVKM. CDR3 sequence reads: CASSTPTSQSPSDELFF. The CDR3 DNA reads as TGTGCCAGCAGTACTCCGACTAGCCAAAGCCCGAGCGATGAGCTGTTCTTC.

In this sample, this clonotype turned up a few times. The chain has TRBV7-9 and TRBJ2-3; D is unclear. Trimming stripped 7 bases from V and 2 bases from J, with 13 bases between. The CDR3 is made up of 14 amino acids. Germline V gene sequence: CDR1 SEHNR, CDR2 FQNEAQ (reference sequence). The CDR3 region has the DNA TGTGCCAGCACCCATACAAAGCCCACAGATACGCAGTATTTT. Translation gives CASTHTKPTDTQYF.

This clonotype was seen many times. The rearrangement joins TRBV11-2 to TRBJ1-2, with TRBD1 matching 7 bases. Germline CDR1 reads SGHAT; CDR2 reads FQNNGV. The CDR3 runs 13 residues. V shed 5 bases, J shed 4 bases, and the junction held 4 bases outside the gene matches. This CDR3 reads CASSRRTGYGYTF. The CDR3 nucleotides read TGTGCCAGCAGCCGTAGGACAGGCTATGGCTACACCTTC.

On this clonotype itself: At one end, the junction sequence differs from germline, possibly due to a read error. This chain connects TRBV5-6 to TRBJ1-5; D remains ambiguous. The CDR3 is made up of 14 amino acids. Germline-derived CDR1 and CDR2 are SGHDT and YYEEEE. For the CDR3, the DNA is TGTGCCAGCAACTTGTACAGCTCTAATCAGCCCCAGCATTTT. Translating gives CASNLYSSNQPQHF.

The chain joins TRBV11-1 to TRBJ2-1; 8 nucleotides align to TRBD1. This CDR3 has 15 residues. Germline V gene sequence: CDR1 SGHAT, CDR2 FQDESV (reference sequence). Losses at the gene ends were 3 bases for V and 5 bases for J; bases not matched to a gene: 6. The CDR3 spells CASSLDRVMDNEQFF. The CDR3, as DNA: TGTGCCAGCAGCTTGGACAGGGTGATGGACAATGAGCAGTTCTTC.

CDR3 DNA sequence: TGTGCCAGCAGCTTACCACTAGCGGATGTTCGGGAACAGTTCTTC. Its translation: CASSLPLADVREQFF. This rearrangement joins TRBV11-2 to TRBJ2-1; 8 bases are shared with TRBD2. Germline V gene lookup returns CDR1 SGHAT and CDR2 FQNNGV. V dropped 2 bases and J dropped 13; count of bases not matched to a gene: 13. CDR3 length: 15 residues.

This clonotype was seen just once. The conserved phenylalanine or tryptophan normally closing the CDR3 is absent here, so this likely arose from a read error. The chain carries TRBV6-5 and TRBJ2-2, with no clear D. The length of the CDR3 is 16 residues. From germline, CDR1 is MNHEY and CDR2 SVGAGI. In DNA form, the CDR3 reads TGTGGCAGCAGTTACGGCAGTTTCGCGAACACCGGGGAGCTGTTTTAT. Residues: CGSSYGSFANTGELFY.

On this clonotype itself: A read error is likely, as this CDR3 ends without the conserved phenylalanine or tryptophan. The chain recombines TRBV29-1 with TRBJ2-7; no firm D call. V dropped 0 bases and J dropped 5 bases, with 8 bases sitting between them. Germline CDR1 is SQVTM and CDR2 is ANQGSEA. CDR3 size: 12 residues. In DNA, the CDR3 is TGCAGCGTTGAAGATTATTGGAACGAGCAGTACATC. It is translated as CSVEDYWNEQYI.

This clonotype was recorded once. One end of the junction fails to match germline, which may point to a read error. V and J are TRBV11-2 and TRBJ1-2; D is unresolved. The germline V gene has CDR1 SGHAT and CDR2 FQNNGV. CDR3 length: 15 amino acids. In nucleotides, the CDR3 is TGTGCCAGCAGCTCCCCCGTAAGGGTCAACTATGGGTACACCTTC. It specifies CASSSPVRVNYGYTF.

This clonotype was detected a few times. The rearrangement uses TRBV7-9 and TRBJ1-3; D is unresolved. This CDR3 contains 13 residues. The V gene's germline CDR1 is SEHNR and CDR2 FQNEAQ (reference sequence). V was clipped by 7 bases and J by 0 bases, with 7 bases between them. The CDR3 DNA reads as TGTGCCAGCAAGGGTTTCTCTGGAAACACCATATATTTT. Encoded protein: CASKGFSGNTIYF.

As regards this clonotype: A read error may be the cause here, since a much bigger clone is one base away. The chain uses TRBV6-1 and TRBJ1-3; D gene ambiguous. In germline, CDR1 is MNHNS, CDR2 SASEGT. The CDR3 runs 15 residues. CDR3 in DNA: TGTGTCAGCAGTGAAGCCGCGGGTTCAGGAAACACCATATATTTT. It is translated as CVSSEAAGSGNTIYF.

This clonotype was seen many times. The chain recombines TRBV6-2 or TRBV6-3 with TRBJ2-3, with D maybe TRBD2 (6 bases). V lost 6 bases to trimming and J lost 0 bases, with 10 bases between them. The germline V gene encodes CDR1 MNHEY and CDR2 SVGEGT. The CDR3 is 14 amino acids. The CDR3 sequence is CASRPSGSTDTQYF. The CDR3 nucleotides are TGTGCCAGCAGACCCAGCGGGAGCACAGATACGCAGTATTTT.

To note about this clonotype: Since the CDR3 does not end with the conserved phenylalanine or tryptophan, this likely comes from a read error. The chain employs TRBV12-3 or TRBV12-4 and TRBJ2-7; 7 bases agree with TRBD1. Losses at the gene ends were 9 bases for V and 3 bases for J; bases not matched to a gene: 14. The CDR3 is made up of 15 amino acids. The CDR3 DNA reads TGTGCCAGTGGGAACCACAGGGGCTACAACTACGAGCAGTACTTA. This codes for CASGNHRGYNYEQYL.

The rearrangement joins TRBV29-1 to TRBJ2-5, with 14 bases that match TRBD2. The CDR3 spans 17 residues. Unmatched junction bases numbered 10, after V lost 7 bases and J lost 0 bases. Germline V gene sequence: CDR1 SQVTM, CDR2 ANQGSEA. The CDR3 nucleotides read TGCAGCGATTGGGGACTAGCGGGAGCGCACAACCAAGAGACCCAGTACTTC. Its translation: CSDWGLAGAHNQETQYF.

Turning to this clonotype: An end of the junction differs from the germline gene, which may be a read error. The V gene is TRBV11-2, the J gene TRBJ2-6, with D hard to call. The CDR3 loop spans 16 amino acids. Germline CDR1 SGHAT, CDR2 FQNNGV. Written as DNA, the CDR3 is TGTGCCAGCAGCTTAGACCAATCTCCCTGGGCCAACGTCCTGGCTTTC. Translated: CASSLDQSPWANVLAF.